Presented here are 9 T cell receptor beta chains from one specimen sequenced in a study of shared clonotypes between healthy human individuals. Profiling relied on immunoSEQ multiplex PCR, and the TCRdb table lists in-frame clones only, not all of them. The data contain nearly 1 million clones, more than 75% of them seen just once; the ten biggest clones take up approximately 1.5%. Sequencing was performed on memory CD4+ T cells sorted from blood. Subset here: CD45RA-negative fraction. The receptor source for this set is a young man in good health.

This rearrangement joins TRBV21-1 to TRBJ1-1; the D segment call TRBD1 is taken from the table without a DNA check. TRBV21-1 is reported as a pseudogene. This CDR3 contains 17 residues. The CDR3 nucleotides are TGTGCCAGCAGCAAGGAGACCTCCGGGACAGGGAGGACTGAAGCTTTCTTT. Its translation: CASSKETSGTGRTEAFF.

This sequence joins TRBV19 and TRBJ2-3; TRBD2 aligns across 12 bases. CDR3 length: 16 residues. V lost 3 bases and J lost 5; bases outside the gene matches: 6. CDR1 and CDR2 from the germline V gene are LNHDA and SQIVND (reference sequence). The CDR3 nucleotides are TGTGCCAGTAGTATTTTCTCTAGCGGGGGGGAAGATACGCAGTATTTT. Translation: CASSIFSSGGEDTQYF. The complete variable domain, with remaining parts taken from reference TRBV19 and TRBJ2-3, reads DGGITQSPKYLFRKEGQNVTLSCEQNLNHDAMYWYRQDPGQGLRLIYYSQIVNDFQKGDIAEGYSVSREKKESFPLTVTSAQKNPTAFYLCASSIFSSGGEDTQYFGPGTRLTVL.

The chain recombines TRBV30 with TRBJ2-1; 12 bases align to TRBD1. The V and J ends lost 5 bases and 8 bases, in that order; junction bases with no gene match: 10. CDR1 GTSNPN and CDR2 SVGIG come from the germline V gene (reference sequence). This CDR3 spans 15 amino acids. CDR3 in amino acids: CAWAAGQGARDEQFF. For the CDR3, the DNA is TGTGCCTGGGCGGCGGGACAGGGGGCGCGAGATGAGCAGTTCTTC.

A word on this clone: Since a far larger clone is one base different, this is likely a read error. Other DNA sequences in the sample encode the same CDR3. The J gene is TRBJ2-5, the V gene TRBV27; 12 bases match TRBD1. V lost 4 bases and J lost 5; bases outside the gene matches: 5. Germline lookup yields CDR1 MNHEY and CDR2 SMNVEV (reference sequence). This CDR3 has 15 amino acids. CDR3 coding DNA: TGTGCCAGCAGTTCCGGGACAGGGGGCGTCGAGACCCAGTACTTC. It specifies CASSSGTGGVETQYF.

The genes are TRBV30 and TRBJ1-5; D perhaps matches TRBD1 (5 bases). Germline values: CDR1 GTSNPN, CDR2 SVGIG (reference sequence). Trimming pared 2 bases from V and 9 bases from J, leaving 11 bases between. This CDR3 has 12 residues. CDR3: CAWSPGEGPQHF. CDR3 bases: TGTGCCTGGAGTCCGGGGGAGGGGCCCCAGCATTTT.

The J gene is TRBJ2-7, the V gene TRBV7-2; D not resolved. Trimming stripped 1 base from V and 0 bases from J, with 7 bases between. This CDR3 contains 14 residues. Germline V gives CDR1 SGHTA, CDR2 FQGNSA. CDR3 in DNA: TGTGCCAGCAGCTTAGTGAGTAGCTCCTACGAGCAGTACTTC. Encoded protein: CASSLVSSSYEQYF.

The chain joins TRBV5-1 to TRBJ2-3; D remains unclear. Germline loops: CDR1 SGHRS, CDR2 YFSETQ. The V and J ends lost 1 base and 4 bases respectively, with 10 bases between them. The CDR3 runs to 14 residues. This chain's CDR3 is CASSLQPLPDTQYF. The DNA of the CDR3 is TGCGCCAGCAGCTTGCAACCTCTCCCAGATACGCAGTATTTT.

This chain uses TRBV6-5 with TRBJ1-2; 7 bases fit TRBD1. With V trimmed by 6 bases and J by 3 bases, 10 bases remained unmatched. This CDR3 contains 15 residues. Per germline, CDR1 MNHEY and CDR2 SVGAGI. The CDR3: CASSPQGDSYYGYTF. For the CDR3, the DNA is TGTGCCAGCAGCCCTCAGGGGGACAGTTACTATGGCTACACCTTC.

CDR3 nucleotide sequence: TGTGCCAGCAGTTCTGGGGCGAATTCACCCCTCCACTTT. Translated: CASSSGANSPLHF. The genes are TRBV6-5 and TRBJ1-6; D might be TRBD1 (5 bases). CDR1 is MNHEY and CDR2 is SVGAGI in the germline V gene. V dropped 4 bases and J dropped 7 bases, with 8 bases sitting between them. The CDR3 is 13 amino acids.